The 24 T cell receptor beta chains listed next were all sequenced from one sample in a study of blood T cell repertoires in COVID-19 (dated by TCRdb to about 2020). The library was prepared using the immunoSEQ multiplex PCR assay. The immuneACCESS repertoire file appears here via TCRdb, limited to in-frame rearrangements. These files lack a portion of the clones; in checked studies, under half of the deficit traces to unresolved V genes, and the cause of the others is not known. Across this sample there are 45,000 to 50,000 clones, with 80% to 90% seen only once. The ten largest clones represent about 7.3% of the sample. Sequenced material: peripheral blood. The receptors come from a man in his forties or fifties with acute or convalescent COVID-19.

The chain uses TRBV9 and TRBJ1-5, with D possibly matching TRBD1 (6 bases). Germline V gene data show CDR1 as SGDLS and CDR2 as YYNGEE. The CDR3 loop spans 14 amino acids. The V end lost 0 bases, the J end lost 9 bases, and 13 bases lay between the germline ends. CDR3 sequence reads: CASSVEVTGPPQHF. The CDR3 nucleotides read TGTGCCAGCAGCGTAGAGGTGACAGGCCCGCCCCAGCATTTT.

The CDR3 loop reads CASRGTGGTDTQYF. DNA for the CDR3: TGTGCCAGCAGGGGGACAGGGGGGACAGATACGCAGTATTTT. This chain connects TRBV2 to TRBJ2-3; 11 bases are a match to TRBD1. Germline trimming cut 6 bases from V and 3 bases from J; bases unmatched to any gene: 2. This CDR3 is 14 amino acids long. CDR1 and CDR2 (germline): SNHLY, FYNNEI.

V usage is TRBV5-1 and J usage is TRBJ2-2; 7 bases fit TRBD1. Germline CDR1 SGHRS, CDR2 YFSETQ. The CDR3 has 15 amino acids. V gave up 3 bases and J gave up 6 bases; unmatched junction bases: 8. In DNA, the CDR3 is TGCGCCAGCAGCTCTACCGGGACAGCCCCCGGGGAGCTGTTTTTT. Amino acids: CASSSTGTAPGELFF. Full variable domain (outside the CDR3, taken from reference TRBV5-1 and TRBJ2-2): KAGVTQTPRYLIKTRGQQVTLSCSPISGHRSVSWYQQTPGQGLQFLFEYFSETQRNKGNFPGRFSGRQFSNSRSEMNVSTLELGDSALYLCASSSTGTAPGELFFGEGSRLTVL.

CDR3 nucleotide sequence: TGTGCCAGCAGTGGGTCCAGCGGGAGGGCCAGCGTAGAGACCCAGTACTTC. This sequence encodes CASSGSSGRASVETQYF. V gene TRBV2 combines with J gene TRBJ2-5, with 10 bases matching TRBD2. The CDR3 length is 17 residues. Germline loops: CDR1 SNHLY, CDR2 FYNNEI. V dropped 4 bases and J dropped 4; count of bases not matched to a gene: 12.

The V and J genes are TRBV3-1 (or the pseudogene TRBV3-2) and TRBJ1-4; 8 bases are a match to TRBD1. The CDR3 is 15 amino acids. Germline CDR1 LGHDT, CDR2 YNNKEL (reference sequence). V lost 4 bases and J lost 8; bases outside the gene matches: 9. In nucleotides, the CDR3 is TGTGCCAGCAGCCCGTTAGGACAGGGTATGGAAAAACTGTTTTTT. Translating it yields CASSPLGQGMEKLFF.

This sequence joins TRBV5-1 and TRBJ2-5; 7 positions agree with TRBD1. Germline CDR1 and CDR2: SGHRS and YFSETQ. This CDR3 is 13 amino acids long. V dropped 4 bases and J dropped 1; count of bases not matched to a gene: 1. The CDR3 DNA follows: TGCGCCAGCAGCGGGGACAGCCAAGAGACCCAGTACTTC. Its protein product is CASSGDSQETQYF.

This clone occurred once. The chain is built from TRBV19 and TRBJ1-5; D might be TRBD1 (6 bases). Germline assignment: CDR1 LNHDA and CDR2 SQIVND (reference sequence). V lost 6 bases and J 5 bases, leaving 14 bases between the germline ends. This CDR3 spans 14 amino acids. CDR3 DNA: TGTGCCAGTAGGACAGGTGAAGGCTATCAGCCCCAGCATTTT. Translation: CASRTGEGYQPQHF. Filled out from reference TRBV19 and TRBJ1-5, the complete variable domain reads DGGITQSPKYLFRKEGQNVTLSCEQNLNHDAMYWYRQDPGQGLRLIYYSQIVNDFQKGDIAEGYSVSREKKESFPLTVTSAQKNPTAFYLCASRTGEGYQPQHFGDGTRLSIL.

The rearrangement links TRBV28 to TRBJ1-2; 7 bases are shared with TRBD1. J gave up 4 bases and V 6 bases, and 11 bases lay outside the gene matches. CDR3 length: 15 amino acids. Germline lookup yields CDR1 MDHEN and CDR2 SYDVKM. The CDR3 is CASSRRPGQPYGYTF. CDR3 in DNA: TGTGCCAGCAGCCGCCGCCCGGGACAGCCCTATGGCTACACCTTC.

The J gene is TRBJ1-1, the V gene TRBV28, with D maybe TRBD1 (5 bases). Germline V CDR1 and CDR2: MDHEN, SYDVKM. CDR3 length: 12 amino acids. V lost 8 bases, J lost 1 base, and 8 bases lay in between. The CDR3 DNA follows: TGTGCCAGCTCAAGGGGGAACACTGAAGCTTTCTTT. Amino acid sequence: CASSRGNTEAFF.

The chain links TRBV7-8 to TRBJ2-3; 9 positions agree with TRBD1. V shed 4 bases and J 4 bases; nucleotides not matched to a gene: 9. There are 16 residues in the CDR3. Germline CDR1 reads SGHVS; CDR2 reads FQNEAQ. The CDR3 region has the DNA TGTGCCAGCAGCTCGTATCAACGGACAGGGGCAGATACGCAGTATTTT. Its protein product is CASSSYQRTGADTQYF.

V and J are TRBV7-9 and TRBJ2-3; tentatively, D is TRBD2 (5 bases). Trimming removed 3 bases from V and 5 bases from J, with 9 bases in between. The CDR3 totals 13 residues. Germline V gene data show CDR1 as SEHNR and CDR2 as FQNEAQ (reference sequence). The CDR3 region has the DNA TGTGCCAGCAGCTTGACGGCGGGAGATACGCAGTATTTT. Residues: CASSLTAGDTQYF.

This clone was picked up one time. V gene TRBV19 combines with J gene TRBJ2-7; TRBD1 might be the D (6 bases). Germline CDR1 reads LNHDA; CDR2 reads SQIVND (reference sequence). V gave up 4 bases and J gave up 2 bases, with 15 bases separating them. The CDR3 length is 15 residues. In nucleotides, the CDR3 is TGTGCCAGTAGTAAGGGGGATTGGGCTACCTACGAGCAGTACTTC. It is translated as CASSKGDWATYEQYF.

The chain combines TRBV6-5 with TRBJ2-3; D is perhaps TRBD2 (6 bases). Germline CDR1 and CDR2: MNHEY and SVGAGI. V lost 7 bases and J 1 base, leaving 15 bases between the germline ends. The CDR3 extends over 15 amino acids. CDR3: CASTLLAPGTDTQYF. The CDR3 bases are TGTGCCAGCACCTTACTAGCACCGGGCACAGATACGCAGTATTTT.

The J gene is TRBJ1-5, the V gene TRBV23-1; a weak D match, TRBD1 (5 bases). TRBV23-1 is treated as an ORF (open reading frame) with a function not yet certain. V was cut by 0 bases and J by 0 bases, with 12 bases left in between. CDR3 length: 17 amino acids. CDR3 sequence (DNA): TGCGCCAGCAGTCAATCGGGGCCTCATTATAGCAATCAGCCCCAGCATTTT. Residues: CASSQSGPHYSNQPQHF.

This CDR3 reads CASSKDGGNTGELFF. CDR3 in DNA: TGCGCCAGCAGCAAGGACGGGGGGAACACCGGGGAGCTGTTTTTT. V and J are TRBV5-1 and TRBJ2-2; D is perhaps TRBD2 (6 bases). Trimming removed 4 bases at V and 1 base at J, with 11 bases between. Germline V gene sequence: CDR1 SGHRS, CDR2 YFSETQ. The length of the CDR3 is 15 residues.

CDR3 coding DNA: TGTGCCAGCAGTCTTTTTGCCGGGGGGGTCTACAATGAGCAGTTCTTC. Its protein product is CASSLFAGGVYNEQFF. The chain uses TRBV2 and TRBJ2-1, with TRBD2 matching 8 bases. The V segment lost 5 bases and the J segment 3 bases; nucleotides outside the gene matches: 9. Germline-derived CDR1 and CDR2 are SNHLY and FYNNEI. The CDR3 totals 16 residues.

The chain carries TRBV24-1 and TRBJ1-2; possible D gene TRBD1, 6 bases. The V and J ends lost 4 bases and 6 bases respectively, with 20 bases between them. CDR3 length: 16 amino acids. CDR1 and CDR2 (germline): KGHDR, SFDVKD. CDR3 sequence (DNA): TGTGCCACCAGTGAGGCAACAGGGACACAATCGGATGGCTACACCTTC. Translated, it gives CATSEATGTQSDGYTF.

This chain connects TRBV30 to TRBJ2-2, with 8 bases aligning to TRBD2. The germline gives CDR1 GTSNPN, CDR2 SVGIG (reference sequence). V shed 3 bases, J shed 1 base, and the junction held 4 bases outside the gene matches. The CDR3 covers 15 residues. CDR3 bases: TGTGCCTGGAGCCGACTAGCGATGAACACCGGGGAGCTGTTTTTT. It translates to CAWSRLAMNTGELFF.

This chain connects TRBV4-1 to TRBJ2-3; D is ambiguous. CDR1 and CDR2 from the germline V gene are MGHRA and YSYEKL. The CDR3 has 14 amino acids. V lost 0 bases to trimming and J lost 2 bases, with 6 bases between them. In nucleotides, the CDR3 is TGCGCCAGCAGCCAAGATCCCCACACAGATACGCAGTATTTT. Its translation: CASSQDPHTDTQYF.

CDR3 DNA sequence: TGTGCCAGCAGCCCCCGGGTCTATGGCTACACCTTC. It is translated as CASSPRVYGYTF. This chain links TRBV21-1 with TRBJ1-2. TRBV21-1 is listed as a pseudogene. The CDR3 totals 12 residues.

V is TRBV6-6 and J is TRBJ1-1; D uncertain. This CDR3 has 16 residues. The V end lost 2 bases, the J end lost 3 bases, and 16 bases lay between the germline ends. The germline V gene has CDR1 MNHNY and CDR2 SVGAGI (reference sequence). CDR3 in DNA: TGTGCCAGCAGTTACCCGAGGGAGGGCTCTGACACTGAAGCTTTCTTT. Amino acid sequence: CASSYPREGSDTEAFF.

V usage is TRBV5-1 and J usage is TRBJ2-1; 8 positions match TRBD2. Looked up from germline, CDR1 is SGHRS and CDR2 is YFSETQ. This CDR3 contains 13 residues. V was clipped by 2 bases and J by 7 bases; unmatched bases: 2. The DNA for the CDR3 is TGCGCCAGCAGCTTAAGCGGGAGTAATGAGCAGTTCTTC. Its translation: CASSLSGSNEQFF.

This chain uses TRBV10-3 with TRBJ2-1, with 16 bases that match TRBD2. CDR3 length: 18 residues. V dropped 7 bases and J dropped 4; count of bases not matched to a gene: 10. The germline CDR1 and CDR2 sequences are ENHRY and SYGVKD. The CDR3 reads CAIKDPGLAGGHYNEQFF. The DNA for the CDR3 is TGTGCCATCAAAGATCCGGGACTAGCGGGAGGGCATTACAATGAGCAGTTCTTC.

The V call is TRBV19, the J call TRBJ2-2; TRBD2 might be the D (6 bases). The V and J ends lost 3 bases and 1 base respectively, with 9 bases between them. Germline values: CDR1 LNHDA, CDR2 SQIVND (reference sequence). The CDR3 loop spans 15 amino acids. CDR3: CASSIGTLNTGELFF. For the CDR3, the DNA is TGTGCCAGTAGTATCGGGACTTTGAACACCGGGGAGCTGTTTTTT.